Listed below are T cell receptor beta chains from one sample, sequenced in a study of post-analysis software for immune sequencing data. TCRdb re-called the PCR reads with MiXCR, one entry per CDR3 protein. In the table there are 170,000 or so distinct CDR3 sequences, 30% of which are singletons. Sample: blood. The source of these receptors is a girl aged 10-17 years with multiple sclerosis. Each CDR3 is given with its conserved first and last residue. The order of the fields is D gene, V gene, clone size, J gene, CDR3 DNA, CDR3 protein. D genes are given only for firm matches. A clone size is listed for some rows: how often the clone was seen (once, few, many), or a class if it is expanded.

d_call: TRBD2
v_call: TRBV20-1
clone_size: .
j_call: TRBJ2-1
cdr3_nt: TGCAGTGCTCCCTCCTGGGTTGGACTAGACAATGAGCAGTTCTTC
cdr3_aa: CSAPSWVGLDNEQFF

d_call: TRBD2
v_call: TRBV9
clone_size: many
j_call: TRBJ2-5
cdr3_nt: TGTGCCAGCAGCGTAGACTCTAGCGGGAGTGAGACCCAGTACTTC
cdr3_aa: CASSVDSSGSETQYF

d_call: .
v_call: TRBV2
clone_size: few
j_call: TRBJ2-1
cdr3_nt: TGTGCCAGCGGGAGGTACAATGAGCAGTTCTTC
cdr3_aa: CASGRYNEQFF

d_call: .
v_call: TRBV12-3/TRBV12-4
clone_size: .
j_call: TRBJ2-7
cdr3_nt: TGTGCCAGCAGTAGTCGGTTTTCTCTGAGCGAGCAGTACTTC
cdr3_aa: CASSSRFSLSEQYF

d_call: .
v_call: TRBV20-1
clone_size: many
j_call: TRBJ2-4
cdr3_nt: TGCAGTGCAAATAGGGAAAACATTCAGTACTTC
cdr3_aa: CSANRENIQYF

d_call: TRBD2
v_call: TRBV5-1
clone_size: .
j_call: TRBJ2-3
cdr3_nt: TGCGCCAGCAGCCCCGGGACTAGGGGGGATACGCAGTATTTT
cdr3_aa: CASSPGTRGDTQYF

d_call: TRBD2
v_call: TRBV20-1
clone_size: .
j_call: TRBJ2-7
cdr3_nt: TGCAGTGCTGTAGCGGGAGCATCAACCTACGAGCAGTACTTC
cdr3_aa: CSAVAGASTYEQYF

d_call: .
v_call: TRBV30
clone_size: .
j_call: TRBJ2-7
cdr3_nt: TGTGCCTGGAGTGTACCCATAAGAAGGTACGAGCAGTACTTC
cdr3_aa: CAWSVPIRRYEQYF

d_call: .
v_call: TRBV12-3/TRBV12-4
clone_size: .
j_call: TRBJ1-5
cdr3_nt: TGTGCCAGCAGTTGGACATATAGCAATCAGCCCCAGCATTTT
cdr3_aa: CASSWTYSNQPQHF

d_call: .
v_call: TRBV5-1
clone_size: many
j_call: TRBJ2-5
cdr3_nt: TGCGCCAGCAGCTTGGGCGGGGTCGGAGAGACCCAGTACTTC
cdr3_aa: CASSLGGVGETQYF

d_call: TRBD2
v_call: TRBV2
clone_size: .
j_call: TRBJ2-1
cdr3_nt: TGTGCCAGCCCTCGGGAGGAAACCTACAATGAGCAGTTCTTC
cdr3_aa: CASPREETYNEQFF

d_call: .
v_call: TRBV4-1
clone_size: few
j_call: TRBJ1-1
cdr3_nt: TGCGCCAGCAGCCAAGGCTTAGGTGTTACGGCCAGTATAAACACTGAAGCTTTCTTT
cdr3_aa: CASSQGLGVTASINTEAFF

d_call: TRBD2
v_call: TRBV20-1
clone_size: .
j_call: TRBJ2-7
cdr3_nt: TGCAGTGCTAGGACTAGCGGCTACGAGCAGTACTTC
cdr3_aa: CSARTSGYEQYF

d_call: .
v_call: TRBV4-1
clone_size: few
j_call: TRBJ1-1
cdr3_nt: TGCGCCAGCAGCCAAGCGGGGGGGCCCCAGGAAGCTTTCTTT
cdr3_aa: CASSQAGGPQEAFF

d_call: .
v_call: TRBV6-4
clone_size: few
j_call: TRBJ2-3
cdr3_nt: TGTGCCAGCAGTGCCCGGGTGACGGACACAGATACGCAGTATTTT
cdr3_aa: CASSARVTDTDTQYF